Following are 18 T cell receptor beta chains from one sample sequenced in a study of human T cells and chemical hapten exposure. Time point defined: patch test 2, 6 weeks after DPC sensitization. As for treatment: therapeutic diphenylcyclopropenone sensitization with weekly scalp DPC. TCRdb redid the calling of the RACE reads with MiXCR, one entry per CDR3 protein. This table holds 95,000 or so distinct CDR3 sequences, over 10% found once. The sample was whole blood, taken in connection with sensitization to the hapten diphenylcyclopropenone (DPC). The receptors were sampled from a woman in her forties with alopecia areata. Some clones in this sample may be carry-over from other donors' samples.

CDR3 in amino acids: CASSSDMSRDTQYF. The DNA of the CDR3 is TGTGCCAGCAGCTCCGACATGTCCCGAGATACGCAGTATTTT. The J gene is TRBJ2-3, the V gene TRBV5-5; no clear D. The CDR3 loop spans 14 amino acids. The germline V gene has CDR1 SGHKS and CDR2 YYEKEE (reference sequence). V was clipped by 3 bases and J by 5 bases, with 13 bases between them.

This clonotype was seen many times. The chain uses TRBV5-4 and TRBJ2-1, with D uncertain. The V and J ends lost 0 bases and 6 bases respectively, with 4 bases between them. The CDR3 totals 12 residues. Per the germline V gene, CDR1 is SGHNT and CDR2 is YYREEE (reference sequence). The chain's CDR3 is CASSLVRNEQFF. CDR3 DNA sequence: TGTGCCAGCAGCTTGGTCCGCAATGAGCAGTTCTTC.

In this sample, this clonotype turned up many times. The chain combines TRBV12-3 or TRBV12-4 with TRBJ1-1, with 10 bases aligning to TRBD1. There are 14 residues in the CDR3. V gave up 5 bases and J gave up 6 bases; unmatched junction bases: 6. The CDR3 DNA reads TGTGCCAGCAGTCCCCGGACAGGGGGATCTGAAGCTTTCTTT. Encoded protein: CASSPRTGGSEAFF.

This clonotype was picked up a small number of times. The chain employs TRBV5-1 and TRBJ2-7; possible D gene TRBD2, 5 bases. CDR3 size: 13 residues. The V end lost 4 bases, the J end lost 3 bases, and 11 bases lay between the germline ends. Germline V gene lookup returns CDR1 SGHRS and CDR2 YFSETQ. CDR3 bases: TGCGCCAGCAGCCCGAGGGCCGACTACGAGCAGTACTTC. Its protein product is CASSPRADYEQYF.

Remarks on this clonotype: This may be a read error: a much more frequent sequence differs by one nucleotide. The chain couples TRBV5-1 to TRBJ2-3, with TRBD2 matching 8 bases. The trim removed 1 base at V and 4 bases at J, leaving 23 bases unmatched. The CDR3 runs to 21 residues. The germline CDR1 and CDR2 sequences are SGHRS and YFSETQ. The CDR3 DNA reads as TGCGCCAGCAGCTTGAATTCTCGTATAGAGAGCGGACTAGCCAACGCAGATACGCAGTATTTT. Translating gives CASSLNSRIESGLANADTQYF.

This rearrangement joins TRBV19 to TRBJ2-1; D is perhaps TRBD1 (5 bases). The V and J ends lost 3 bases and 6 bases respectively, with 9 bases between them. The CDR3 totals 13 residues. The germline V gene has CDR1 LNHDA and CDR2 SQIVND (reference sequence). The CDR3 coding sequence is TGTGCCAGTAGTATTATTAGGGGCAATGAGCAGTTCTTC. This encodes CASSIIRGNEQFF.

The V gene is TRBV29-1, the J gene TRBJ1-1; no definite D call. Trimming took off 4 bases at V and 1 base at J, with 7 bases between the two ends. Per germline, CDR1 SQVTM and CDR2 ANQGSEA. There are 12 residues in the CDR3. The CDR3 DNA reads as TGCAGCGTTGCGGCCAGGAACACTGAAGCTTTCTTT. Translating gives CSVAARNTEAFF.

This rearrangement joins TRBV4-1 to TRBJ1-4, with 9 bases lining up with TRBD1. The germline V gene has CDR1 MGHRA and CDR2 YSYEKL. V dropped 2 bases and J dropped 8; count of bases not matched to a gene: 6. CDR3 length equals 15 residues. CDR3 in amino acids: CASSQLTGGDEKLFF. CDR3 nucleotide sequence: TGCGCCAGCAGCCAACTGACAGGGGGAGACGAAAAACTGTTTTTT.

By share, this clonotype counts as medium-sized. The chain recombines TRBV12-5 with TRBJ1-2; D uncertain. Germline V gives CDR1 LGHNT, CDR2 FRNRAP. The CDR3 spans 12 residues. Trimming left V 3 bases short and J 3 bases short, with 5 bases between. CDR3 protein: CASGFGDYGYTF. The DNA for the CDR3 is TGTGCTAGTGGTTTCGGGGACTATGGCTACACCTTC.

This clonotype was counted ten times or more. V usage is TRBV9 and J usage is TRBJ1-6; tentatively, D is TRBD1 (5 bases). V was cut by 3 bases and J by 6 bases, with 13 bases left in between. This CDR3 has 15 residues. CDR1 and CDR2 from the germline V gene are SGDLS and YYNGEE. CDR3 nucleotide sequence: TGTGCCAGCAGCGCGGCAGGGCGGGGTAATTCACCCCTCCACTTT. Its protein product is CASSAAGRGNSPLHF.

Concerning this clonotype itself: A read error may be the cause here, since a much bigger clone is one base away. The chain links TRBV11-2 to TRBJ2-5, with D possibly TRBD2 on 7 matching bases. With 5 bases removed from V and 9 bases from J, the gap between germline ends came to 19 bases. Looked up from germline, CDR1 is SGHAT and CDR2 is FQNNGV. This CDR3 has 14 residues. CDR3 amino acids: CASSQGTNKESQYF. The CDR3 DNA reads TGTGCCAGCAGCCAGGGGACTAATAAGGAGTCCCAGTACTTC.

This clonotype showed up many times. J is TRBJ2-7 and V is TRBV27; tentative D call: TRBD2 (7 bases). The CDR3 is 16 residues long. Germline V gives CDR1 MNHEY, CDR2 SMNVEV (reference sequence). Trimming took off 5 bases at V and 6 bases at J, with 23 bases between the two ends. This chain's CDR3 is CASSPTWGGGVGEQYF. The CDR3 nucleotides are TGTGCCAGCAGTCCCACGTGGGGGGGCGGTGTAGGCGAGCAGTACTTC.

This clonotype was counted only a few times. The CDR3, as DNA: TGTGCTAGTGGGTTTGGAAACACCATATATTTT. This codes for CASGFGNTIYF. This chain links TRBV12-5 with TRBJ1-3; D is uncertain. The CDR3 loop spans 11 amino acids. The V gene lost 6 bases and the J gene lost 3 bases, with 3 bases spanning the gap. The germline gives CDR1 LGHNT, CDR2 FRNRAP.

The chain has TRBV6-2 or TRBV6-3 and TRBJ1-1, with 11 nucleotides matching TRBD1. V lost 1 base, J lost 0 bases, and 7 bases stayed unmatched. The CDR3 length is 18 residues. Per the germline V gene, CDR1 is MNHEY and CDR2 is SVGEGT. The CDR3 sequence is CASSYYPDRGPLNTEAFF. The CDR3 nucleotides read TGTGCCAGCAGTTACTATCCGGACAGGGGGCCATTGAACACTGAAGCTTTCTTT.

Only a few counts were recorded for this clonotype. J is TRBJ2-6 and V is TRBV7-2; D ambiguous. V was clipped by 8 bases and J by 0 bases, with 8 bases between them. Per the germline V gene, CDR1 is SGHTA and CDR2 is FQGNSA. CDR3 length equals 14 residues. The CDR3 coding sequence is TGTGCCAGCGCGACGCCCTCTGGGGCCAACGTCCTGACTTTC. Residues: CASATPSGANVLTF.

J is TRBJ1-2 and V is TRBV30, with a weak D call TRBD1 (5 bases). Trimming removed 5 bases at V and 6 bases at J, with 16 bases between. Germline values: CDR1 GTSNPN, CDR2 SVGIG (reference sequence). The CDR3 runs to 13 residues. This chain's CDR3 is CAWSPGLLNGYTF. The CDR3 bases are TGTGCCTGGTCACCGGGACTCCTCAATGGCTACACCTTC.

V gene TRBV6-2 or TRBV6-3 combines with J gene TRBJ1-1; D is undetermined. V was trimmed by 9 bases and J by 2 bases, leaving 10 bases between them. The CDR3 extends over 12 amino acids. Germline-derived CDR1 and CDR2 are MNHEY and SVGEGT. CDR3 sequence reads: CASMVGNTEAFF. CDR3 bases: TGTGCCAGTATGGTGGGAAACACTGAAGCTTTCTTT.

Only a few counts were recorded for this clonotype. J is TRBJ2-1 and V is TRBV29-1; TRBD2 aligns across 7 bases. This CDR3 has 15 amino acids. V lost 5 bases and J lost 2; bases outside the gene matches: 9. Germline CDR1 reads SQVTM; CDR2 reads ANQGSEA. This chain's CDR3 is CSVQGGLAAYNEQFF. CDR3 DNA: TGCAGCGTTCAAGGAGGGCTAGCGGCCTACAATGAGCAGTTCTTC.